Described below is a single TCR beta chain sequence and its context. Its specificity is not known. This sample stems from a study of CD8 T cells in Susac syndrome. CD8+ and CD4+ T cells from blood underwent TCR beta sequencing. The CD8+ and CD4+ T cells were negatively isolated, with the TEMRA cells enriched by FACS. With 7 bases clipped from V and 2 bases from J, the junction kept 7 bases outside the gene matches. The CDR3 extends over 15 amino acids. Germline values: CDR1 MNHNY, CDR2 SVGAGI (reference sequence). Overall study findings and caveats: Individuals included in the TCR sequencing and HLA analysis were acknowledged by the study to be relatively few in number.

Reverse transcription of roughly 0.5 to 1 ug RNA used random hexamers. Across 54 Vbeta and 13 Jbeta, immunoSEQ multiplex PCR amplified TCR beta CDR3. Each CDR3 protein is one row after TCRdb ran MiXCR on the immunoSEQ multiplex PCR reads. Among around 160,000 distinct CDR3 sequences, 93% were seen once, and the ten largest hold approximately 0.14%. The rearrangement links TRBV6-6 to TRBJ2-7; 11 bases match TRBD1. The sequence was obtained from a human donor in good health. The sequenced material came from CD4+ T cells from PBMCs. The CDR3 loop is CASTPGQGGTYEQYF. The CDR3 DNA reads TGTGCCAGCACCCCGGGACAGGGGGGGACCTACGAGCAGTACTTC.